This entry lists 19 T cell receptor beta chains sequenced from one sample in a study of T cell responses to AZD1222 COVID-19 vaccine. The table came from immunoSEQ multiplex PCR; TCRdb's copy has only in-frame clones and leaves some out. The table has approximately 180,000 clones, about nine tenths seen once. The input for sequencing was peripheral blood, taken on day 0 of AZD1222 vaccination. These receptors came from an adult in good health.

V gene TRBV7-6 combines with J gene TRBJ2-1; D unresolved. The CDR3 totals 15 residues. Germline CDR1 SGHVS, CDR2 FNYEAQ. Trimming stripped 5 bases from V and 3 bases from J, with 14 bases between. The CDR3, as DNA: TGTGCCAGCAGCCCTCGCGACGGCCTCTACAATGAGCAGTTCTTC. Translated, it gives CASSPRDGLYNEQFF.

The gene calls are TRBV6-6 and TRBJ1-5; TRBD1 matches at 7 bases. CDR1 and CDR2 (germline): MNHNY, SVGAGI (reference sequence). Trimming at V came to 5 bases and at J to 3 bases, leaving 10 bases not matched to a gene. This CDR3 region has 16 residues. CDR3 DNA: TGTGCCAGCAGTGCTCCTCAGGGGGGGGACAATCAGCCCCAGCATTTT. This gives the protein CASSAPQGGDNQPQHF.

The chain uses TRBV7-2 and TRBJ2-7; TRBD1 agrees at 9 bases. J was trimmed by 2 bases and V by 5 bases; bases with no gene match: 7. The CDR3 extends over 15 amino acids. Germline V gene sequence: CDR1 SGHTA, CDR2 FQGNSA. CDR3 sequence reads: CASSAGTGKAYEQYF. CDR3 nucleotides: TGTGCCAGCAGCGCCGGGACAGGGAAAGCCTACGAGCAGTACTTC.

The rearrangement links TRBV5-1 to TRBJ2-1; 7 positions match TRBD2. The CDR3 has 17 amino acids. CDR1 is SGHRS and CDR2 is YFSETQ in the germline V gene. Trimming cost V 3 bases and J 2 bases; bases outside gene matches: 11. In DNA form, the CDR3 reads TGCGCCAGCAGCTCTTCCTATAGCGGGCCGCCCTACAATGAGCAGTTCTTC. Translation gives CASSSSYSGPPYNEQFF.

This chain uses TRBV12-3 or TRBV12-4 with TRBJ1-1; D is unclear. Between the trimmed V and J ends, which lost 7 bases and 8 bases, there was a span of 14 bases. The CDR3 has 12 residues. This chain's CDR3 is CASTFIGSEAFF. The CDR3 nucleotides are TGTGCCAGCACTTTCATTGGGTCCGAAGCTTTCTTT.

V gene TRBV6-1 combines with J gene TRBJ1-5, with D uncertain. This CDR3 comprises 13 residues. The V end was cut by 3 bases, the J end by 2 bases, with 5 bases between. The V gene's germline CDR1 is MNHNS and CDR2 SASEGT. The CDR3 sequence is CASSDSGNQPQHF. As DNA, the CDR3 is TGTGCCAGCAGTGATTCGGGCAATCAGCCCCAGCATTTT.

This clone has only a few counts. The gene calls are TRBV19 and TRBJ1-2; TRBD1 matches at 9 bases. With V trimmed by 5 bases and J by 5 bases, 9 bases remained unmatched. This CDR3 is built from 15 residues. CDR1 is LNHDA and CDR2 is SQIVND in the germline V gene (reference sequence). DNA of the CDR3: TGTGCCAGTAGTCAACAGGGGGCGCAGATGTATGGCTACACCTTC. Translation: CASSQQGAQMYGYTF. The full variable domain, completed using reference TRBV19 and TRBJ1-2, is DGGITQSPKYLFRKEGQNVTLSCEQNLNHDAMYWYRQDPGQGLRLIYYSQIVNDFQKGDIAEGYSVSREKKESFPLTVTSAQKNPTAFYLCASSQQGAQMYGYTFGSGTRLTVV.

CDR3 DNA: TGTGCCTGGCGCAATCCACCGGGTGGCTACACCTTC. Translated: CAWRNPPGGYTF. The chain joins TRBV30 to TRBJ1-2, with unresolved D. Germline V gene lookup returns CDR1 GTSNPN and CDR2 SVGIG (reference sequence). CDR3 length: 12 residues. V was shortened by 5 bases and J by 7 bases, with 14 bases between the two germline ends.

The gene calls are TRBV7-3 and TRBJ1-1; 7 positions match TRBD1. CDR3 size: 15 residues. CDR1 SGHTA and CDR2 FQGTGA come from the germline V gene. V dropped 0 bases and J dropped 1; count of bases not matched to a gene: 2. DNA for the CDR3: TGTGCCAGCAGCTTAACCGGGACAGCGAACACTGAAGCTTTCTTT. This translates into CASSLTGTANTEAFF.

This chain joins TRBV6-2 or TRBV6-3 and TRBJ1-5; no reliable D call. The CDR3 runs 14 residues. Germline V gene data show CDR1 as MNHEY and CDR2 as SVGEGT. Trimming removed 5 bases from V and 5 bases from J, with 13 bases in between. The CDR3 bases are TGTGCCAGCAGTCCAGGACCGCGAGATCAGCCCCAGCATTTT. It is translated as CASSPGPRDQPQHF.

The rearrangement joins TRBV2 to TRBJ1-1; 7 bases agree with TRBD1. Germline CDR1 reads SNHLY; CDR2 reads FYNNEI. V was pared by 6 bases and J by 5 bases, with 3 bases of the junction left unmatched. CDR3 length: 12 residues. The CDR3 region is CASSRGRTEAFF. In DNA, the CDR3 is TGTGCCAGCAGCAGGGGGAGGACTGAAGCTTTCTTT. Combining the CDR3 with reference TRBV2 and TRBJ1-1 gives the whole variable domain EPEVTQTPSHQVTQMGQEVILRCVPISNHLYFYWYRQILGQKVEFLVSFYNNEISEKSEIFDDQFSVERPDGSNFTLKIRSTKLEDSAMYFCASSRGRTEAFFGQGTRLTVV.

This rearrangement joins TRBV21-1 to TRBJ2-7; the table names TRBD1, a call not compared with the DNA. TRBV21-1 is flagged as a pseudogene. The CDR3 has 15 residues. The CDR3, as DNA: TGTGCCAGCAGCAAAGCGGGACAGGGGGCCTACGAGCAGTACTTC. It encodes CASSKAGQGAYEQYF.

This clone has more than one count but fewer than ten. The V gene is TRBV18, the J gene TRBJ2-7, with D uncertain. Trimming removed 5 bases at V and 5 bases at J, with 13 bases between. The germline V gene encodes CDR1 KGHSH and CDR2 LQKENI. The CDR3 sequence is 13 residues long. CDR3 region: CASSWAFDDEQYF. The CDR3 region has the DNA TGTGCCAGCTCATGGGCGTTTGATGACGAGCAGTACTTC.

The V and J genes are TRBV27 and TRBJ2-3; D gene uncertain. The CDR3 loop spans 15 amino acids. V was pared by 4 bases and J by 2 bases, with 13 bases between. Germline V gives CDR1 MNHEY, CDR2 SMNVEV (reference sequence). In nucleotides, the CDR3 is TGTGCCAGCAGTTCTCGACCCTGGAACACAGATACGCAGTATTTT. This gives the protein CASSSRPWNTDTQYF.

CDR3 amino acids: CASTGAGGLTGELFF. In nucleotides, the CDR3 is TGTGCCAGCACCGGGGCAGGGGGTCTGACCGGGGAGCTGTTTTTT. The chain recombines TRBV2 with TRBJ2-2, with 7 bases that match TRBD1. Germline CDR1 is SNHLY and CDR2 is FYNNEI. After removal of 7 bases from V and 5 bases from J, the junction contained 10 bases not matched to a gene. CDR3 length: 15 residues.

The table lists this clone with a count of one. The V call is TRBV7-9, the J call TRBJ2-2; D may be TRBD2 (5 bases). Per the germline V gene, CDR1 is SEHNR and CDR2 is FQNEAQ (reference sequence). The V gene lost 0 bases and the J gene lost 13 bases, with 12 bases spanning the gap. This CDR3 contains 13 residues. CDR3 protein: CASSLALSGGLFF. CDR3 coding DNA: TGTGCCAGCAGCTTAGCGTTATCCGGAGGGCTGTTTTTT. Complete variable domain (other parts from reference TRBV7-9 and TRBJ2-2): DTGVSQNPRHKITKRGQNVTFRCDPISEHNRLYWYRQTLGQGPEFLTYFQNEAQLEKSRLLSDRFSAERPKGSFSTLEIQRTEQGDSAMYLCASSLALSGGLFFGEGSRLTVL.

The chain uses TRBV6-5 and TRBJ1-2, with 7 positions matching TRBD1. The CDR3 totals 16 residues. Per germline, CDR1 MNHEY and CDR2 SVGAGI. The trim removed 0 bases at V and 4 bases at J, leaving 8 bases unmatched. The CDR3 DNA reads TGTGCCAGCAGTTACTCGAGAACGGGACAGTTCTATGGCTACACCTTC. Its protein product is CASSYSRTGQFYGYTF.

This sequence joins TRBV24-1 and TRBJ2-3; the D gene is possibly TRBD2 (6 bases). The CDR3 loop spans 14 amino acids. Trimming removed 4 bases from V and 2 bases from J, with 9 bases in between. Looked up from germline, CDR1 is KGHDR and CDR2 is SFDVKD. This CDR3 is CATSEAGLTDTQYF. As DNA, the CDR3 is TGTGCCACCAGTGAGGCGGGACTCACAGATACGCAGTATTTT.

The chain employs TRBV7-8 and TRBJ2-3; 11 nucleotides line up with TRBD2. Germline trimming cut 5 bases from V and 4 bases from J; bases unmatched to any gene: 8. CDR3 size: 16 residues. Germline CDR1 and CDR2: SGHVS and FQNEAQ. DNA for the CDR3: TGTGCCAGCAGCCATCGACTAGCGGGAAACGCAGATACGCAGTATTTT. Residues: CASSHRLAGNADTQYF.